The rows below give T cell receptor beta chains drawn from one sample of a study of cytomegalovirus exposure and HLA in healthy donors. Produced via immunoSEQ multiplex PCR; TCRdb's table is partial and in-frame only. The sample includes over 150,000 clones, about 88% of them seen just once. Sequencing used PBMCs. The receptor source for this set is a man in his late teens or twenties in good health and CMV-seropositive. The CDR3 runs from the conserved cysteine through the conserved F or W. The D gene is left open where the match is weak. The size of a clone is reported for some rows only, either as once, few or many, or as a class for expanded clones.

j_gene: TRBJ2-7
d_gene: TRBD2
abundance: once
v_gene: TRBV29-1
CDR3nt: TGCAGCGTTTCGCTAGCGGGAGCCTACGAGCAGTACTTC
CDR3aa: CSVSLAGAYEQYF

j_gene: TRBJ1-4
d_gene: TRBD1
abundance: -
v_gene: TRBV6-5
CDR3nt: TGTGCCAGCAGTCGGGACAGGGTTAATGAAAAACTGTTTTTT
CDR3aa: CASSRDRVNEKLFF

j_gene: TRBJ2-7
d_gene: -
abundance: -
v_gene: TRBV5-1
CDR3nt: TGCGCCAGCAGCTTGGCGAGCGAGCAGTACTTC
CDR3aa: CASSLASEQYF

j_gene: TRBJ2-3
d_gene: TRBD2
abundance: -
v_gene: TRBV5-1
CDR3nt: TGCGCCACCAGCGGGGGGGCTACAGATACGCAGTATTTT
CDR3aa: CATSGGATDTQYF

j_gene: TRBJ2-7
d_gene: -
abundance: -
v_gene: TRBV5-6
CDR3nt: TGTGCCAGCAGCTTAAGTGACATCCACGAGCAGTACTTC
CDR3aa: CASSLSDIHEQYF

j_gene: TRBJ1-5
d_gene: -
abundance: -
v_gene: TRBV30
CDR3nt: TGTGCCTGGGGGGCCTCCCCCAATCAGCCCCAGCATTTT
CDR3aa: CAWGASPNQPQHF

j_gene: TRBJ1-2
d_gene: TRBD1
abundance: -
v_gene: TRBV4-3
CDR3nt: TGCGCCAGCAGCCAAGACTGGACAGGGGGCTACGGCTACACCTTC
CDR3aa: CASSQDWTGGYGYTF

j_gene: TRBJ1-4
d_gene: TRBD1
abundance: -
v_gene: TRBV15
CDR3nt: TGTGCCACCAGCAGGACCGGGACAGGGAATGAAAAACTGTTTTTT
CDR3aa: CATSRTGTGNEKLFF

j_gene: TRBJ1-2
d_gene: -
abundance: few
v_gene: TRBV5-1
CDR3nt: TGTGCCAGCAGCTTGATGGGGGCATGGGGCTATGGCTACACCTTC
CDR3aa: CASSLMGAWGYGYTF

j_gene: TRBJ2-7
d_gene: -
abundance: -
v_gene: TRBV7-9
CDR3nt: TGTGCCAGCAGCAGGCAGGGGAGCCACGAGCAGTACTTC
CDR3aa: CASSRQGSHEQYF

j_gene: TRBJ2-5
d_gene: TRBD2
abundance: -
v_gene: TRBV7-2
CDR3nt: TGTGCCAGCACTAGGAGGGGACTAGTGTACCAAGAGACCCAGTACTTC
CDR3aa: CASTRRGLVYQETQYF

j_gene: TRBJ1-1
d_gene: -
abundance: -
v_gene: TRBV27
CDR3nt: TGTGCCAGCAGTAAAACGGGATTAATGAACACTGAAGCTTTCTTT
CDR3aa: CASSKTGLMNTEAFF

j_gene: TRBJ1-2
d_gene: TRBD1
abundance: -
v_gene: TRBV4-2
CDR3nt: TGTGCCAGCAGCCTTGTGTTAGGGACAGAGTCTAACTATGGCTACACCTTC
CDR3aa: CASSLVLGTESNYGYTF

j_gene: TRBJ2-7
d_gene: -
abundance: -
v_gene: TRBV20-1
CDR3nt: TGCAGTGCCGGGGGAGCCTACGAGCAGTACTTC
CDR3aa: CSAGGAYEQYF

j_gene: TRBJ2-1
d_gene: TRBD2
abundance: once
v_gene: TRBV2
CDR3nt: TGTGCCAGCAGTTCCCTGCTAGCGGGTATCAATGAGCAGTTCTTC
CDR3aa: CASSSLLAGINEQFF

j_gene: TRBJ2-5
d_gene: TRBD1
abundance: -
v_gene: TRBV13
CDR3nt: TGTGCCAGCAGCCCGCCAAGGACAGGGCTGCAGACCCAGTACTTC
CDR3aa: CASSPPRTGLQTQYF

j_gene: TRBJ2-1
d_gene: TRBD2
abundance: once
v_gene: TRBV9
CDR3nt: TGTGCCAGCAGCCTCGCCGGGACTAGCGGGATTAATGAGCAGTTCTTC
CDR3aa: CASSLAGTSGINEQFF

j_gene: TRBJ2-1
d_gene: TRBD2
abundance: -
v_gene: TRBV6-6
CDR3nt: TGTGCCAGCAGTTATGGGACTAGTCCCCCGGGGGAGCAGTTCTTC
CDR3aa: CASSYGTSPPGEQFF

j_gene: TRBJ1-6
d_gene: TRBD1
abundance: once
v_gene: TRBV7-2
CDR3nt: TGTGCCAGCAGACAACAGGGGGGCTCCTATAATTCACCCCTCCACTTT
CDR3aa: CASRQQGGSYNSPLHF

j_gene: TRBJ1-3
d_gene: -
abundance: -
v_gene: TRBV12-2
CDR3nt: TGTGCAAGTCGCTTAGGGCCGGACGGGGAGGTAGACACCATATATTTT
CDR3aa: CASRLGPDGEVDTIYF